This TCR beta chain was identified in a study of T cell repertoires in urothelial bladder cancer (dated by TCRdb to about 2019). Notes on the research overall: Clinical stages of the roughly twelve resected lesions were three cT0, three cTa, three cT1 and three cT2 or greater. The study compared TCR repertoire clonality in bladder tumors with that in benign bladder inflammation. About a dozen patients with bladder lesions who were undergoing transurethral resection were prospectively identified. A total of roughly 11 resected bladder lesions, made up of urothelial carcinoma (UC+) and benign (UC-) specimens, were studied.

General conclusions and limits of the study: Urothelial carcinoma specimens had fewer T cells than benign specimens, with medians of about 5,000 and 25,000. In carcinoma specimens, up to roughly 15% of infiltrating lymphocytes were accounted for by a single T-cell clone, compared with 2% to 2.5% in benign specimens. A median tumor infiltrating lymphocyte percentage of about 1.8% was observed in carcinoma specimens, compared with less than 15% in benign specimens.

At the junction V is shortened by 5 bases and J by 1 base; bases outside the gene matches: 5. The CDR1 and CDR2 encoded by the germline V gene are SGHTA and FQGTGA. The CDR3 holds 15 amino acids from the cysteine to the phenylalanine. The DNA shown is the 45-base CDR3, in frame from base 1. Resected bladder lesions that lacked urothelial carcinoma were classed as benign (UC-) specimens. Bladder lesion specimens were collected at transurethral resection and stored at -80C. DNA was isolated from bladder specimens obtained during transurethral resection. In the case of this clone: Its recognized antigen is unknown. Nothing much larger sits one base from this clone, and base qualities are not available.

The immunoSEQ assay was used to sequence the CDR3 region of the TCR beta chain. Regarding the original processing steps: T-cell fraction, clonal dominance and maximum TCR clone frequency were calculated for each specimen. The source is immuneACCESS, and TCRdb retained only in-frame sequences with V and J called. Part of the clones is not carried over; for the studies checked, unresolved V genes explain less than half of this, and the remainder is unexplained. V, J and clone size are those of that table, while D and trimming were read from the DNA. This sample gives 9,500 to 13,000 clones in total; around two thirds of them show up just once. The ten biggest clones cover around 6.5% of the sample.

The material sequenced was tumor-infiltrating cells from bladder cancer. This receptor chain uses TRBV7-3 and TRBJ2-3; 8 bases in the middle match TRBD1. The receptor was derived from a human donor with a benign inflammatory bladder lesion. The sequenced DNA is TGTGCCAGCAGCCCAGACAGGGGTGGCACAGATACGCAGTATTTT. Its protein product is CASSPDRGGTDTQYF.